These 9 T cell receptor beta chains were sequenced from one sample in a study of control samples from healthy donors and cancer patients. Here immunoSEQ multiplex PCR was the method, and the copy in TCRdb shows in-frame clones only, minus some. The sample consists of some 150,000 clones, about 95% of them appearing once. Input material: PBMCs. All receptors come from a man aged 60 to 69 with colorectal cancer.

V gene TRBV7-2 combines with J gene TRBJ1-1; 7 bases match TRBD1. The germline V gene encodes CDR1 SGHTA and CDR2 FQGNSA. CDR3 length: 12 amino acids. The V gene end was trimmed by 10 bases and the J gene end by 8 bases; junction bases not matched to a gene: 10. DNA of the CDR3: TGTGCCAAAGGGCAGGGGGTGGGCGAAGCTTTCTTT. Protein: CAKGQGVGEAFF. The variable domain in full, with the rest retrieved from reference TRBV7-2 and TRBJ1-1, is GAGVSQSPSNKVTEKGKDVELRCDPISGHTALYWYRQSLGQGLEFLIYFQGNSAPDKSGLPSDRFSAERTGGSVSTLTIQRTQQEDSAVYLCAKGQGVGEAFFGQGTRLTVV.

CDR3 bases: TGTGCCAGCTCACAAGGACAGGGCTCCTCTGGAAACACCATATATTTT. As protein: CASSQGQGSSGNTIYF. The chain joins TRBV18 to TRBJ1-3; the match to TRBD1 covers 8 bases. Per germline, CDR1 KGHSH and CDR2 LQKENI. After removal of 4 bases from V and 0 bases from J, the junction contained 5 bases not matched to a gene. The CDR3 covers 16 residues.

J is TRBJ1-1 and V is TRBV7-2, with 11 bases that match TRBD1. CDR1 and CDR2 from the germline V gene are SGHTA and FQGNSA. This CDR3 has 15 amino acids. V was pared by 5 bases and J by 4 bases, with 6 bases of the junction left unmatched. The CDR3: CASSATGTGGTEAFF. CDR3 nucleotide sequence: TGTGCCAGCAGCGCTACCGGGACAGGGGGCACTGAAGCTTTCTTT.

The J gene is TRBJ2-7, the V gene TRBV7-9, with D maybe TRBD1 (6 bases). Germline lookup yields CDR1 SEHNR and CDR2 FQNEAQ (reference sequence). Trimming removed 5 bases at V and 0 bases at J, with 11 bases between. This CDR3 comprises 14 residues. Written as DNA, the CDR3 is TGTGCCAGCAGCCTCACAGGGAACTCCTACGAGCAGTACTTC. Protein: CASSLTGNSYEQYF.

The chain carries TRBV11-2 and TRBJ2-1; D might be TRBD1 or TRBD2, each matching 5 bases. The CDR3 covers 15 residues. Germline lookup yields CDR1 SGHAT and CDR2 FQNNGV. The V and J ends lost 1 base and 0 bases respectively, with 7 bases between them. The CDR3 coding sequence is TGTGCCAGCAGCTTAGGAGGGGACTCCTACAATGAGCAGTTCTTC. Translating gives CASSLGGDSYNEQFF.

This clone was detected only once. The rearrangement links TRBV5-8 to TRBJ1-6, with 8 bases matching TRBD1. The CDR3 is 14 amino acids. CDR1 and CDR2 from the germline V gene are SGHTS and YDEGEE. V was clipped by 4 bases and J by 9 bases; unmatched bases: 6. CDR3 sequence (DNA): TGTGCCAGCAGCGGACAGGGTATGGGTTCACCCCTCCACTTT. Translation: CASSGQGMGSPLHF.

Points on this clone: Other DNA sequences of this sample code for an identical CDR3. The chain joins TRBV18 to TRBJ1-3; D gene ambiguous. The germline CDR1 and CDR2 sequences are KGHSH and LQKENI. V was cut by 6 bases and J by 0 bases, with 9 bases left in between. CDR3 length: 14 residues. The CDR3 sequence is CASSPQSSGNTIYF. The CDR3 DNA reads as TGTGCCAGCTCGCCTCAGAGCTCTGGAAACACCATATATTTT.

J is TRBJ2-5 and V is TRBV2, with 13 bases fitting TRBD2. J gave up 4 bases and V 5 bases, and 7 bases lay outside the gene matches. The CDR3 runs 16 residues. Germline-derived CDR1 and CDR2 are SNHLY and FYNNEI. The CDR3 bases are TGTGCCAGCAGTCTTGGACTAGCGGGGGCCGGAGAGACCCAGTACTTC. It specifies CASSLGLAGAGETQYF.

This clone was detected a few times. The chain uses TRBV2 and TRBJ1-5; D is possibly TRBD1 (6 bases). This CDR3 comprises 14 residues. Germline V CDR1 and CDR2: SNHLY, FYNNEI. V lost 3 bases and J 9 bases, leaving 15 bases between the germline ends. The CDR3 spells CASSEDSLGGPQHF. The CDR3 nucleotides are TGTGCCAGCAGTGAGGACAGTCTGGGGGGGCCCCAGCATTTT. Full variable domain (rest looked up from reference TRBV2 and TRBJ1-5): EPEVTQTPSHQVTQMGQEVILRCVPISNHLYFYWYRQILGQKVEFLVSFYNNEISEKSEIFDDQFSVERPDGSNFTLKIRSTKLEDSAMYFCASSEDSLGGPQHFGDGTRLSIL.